The 27 T cell receptor beta chains presented below share a single source sample, sequenced in a study of shared clonotypes between healthy human individuals (dated by TCRdb to about 2020). To prepare the library, the immunoSEQ multiplex PCR assay was applied. TCRdb stores this immuneACCESS table with in-frame sequences only. Part of the clones is absent; in the studies checked, under half of the shortfall reflects unresolved V genes, and no reason is known for the rest. The sample yields some 2,000,000 clones; over 85% were counted once. 0.1% to 0.15% of the sample is taken by the ten largest. Sequenced: naive CD4+ T cells sorted from blood. In the paper's terms, the cell subset or site label means: CD45RA+ positively selected. Receptors were obtained from a young man in good health.

The CDR3 spells CASIQGEAFF. The CDR3 DNA is TGTGCCAGCATACAAGGCGAAGCTTTCTTT. This chain connects TRBV19 to TRBJ1-1; D not resolved. Germline CDR1 and CDR2: LNHDA and SQIVND (reference sequence). The CDR3 spans 10 residues. V gave up 9 bases and J gave up 8 bases, with 10 bases separating them.

This chain uses TRBV10-1 with TRBJ2-2; 8 nucleotides align to TRBD2. V lost 4 bases to trimming and J lost 5 bases; unmatched junction nucleotides: 6. Germline CDR1 and CDR2: WNHNN and SYGVQD (reference sequence). This CDR3 spans 15 amino acids. CDR3 protein: CASSGTSGYTGELFF. The CDR3 coding sequence is TGCGCCAGCAGTGGTACTAGCGGTTATACCGGGGAGCTGTTTTTT.

Of note for this clone: Within the sample, other DNA sequences also encode this same CDR3. The chain carries TRBV29-1 and TRBJ2-4; D not resolved. The CDR3 consists of 10 residues. Germline V gene data show CDR1 as SQVTM and CDR2 as ANQGSEA. The germline V and J ends were trimmed by 6 bases and 7 bases, with 7 bases remaining between them. The CDR3: CSVLGNIQYF. DNA of the CDR3: TGCAGCGTGTTAGGGAACATTCAGTACTTC.

V gene TRBV11-3 combines with J gene TRBJ2-2, with D possibly called TRBD1 or TRBD2 (5 bases each). Germline V gives CDR1 SGHNT, CDR2 YENEEA. CDR3 length: 12 residues. The V and J ends lost 5 bases and 6 bases respectively, with 7 bases between them. The chain's CDR3 is CASSRGAGELFF. DNA for the CDR3: TGTGCCAGCAGCCGGGGCGCCGGGGAGCTGTTTTTT.

This chain links TRBV5-8 with TRBJ1-1; no reliable D call. V lost 4 bases, J lost 3 bases, and 13 bases lay in between. CDR1 and CDR2 from the germline V gene are SGHTS and YDEGEE. The CDR3 spans 14 residues. The CDR3 DNA follows: TGTGCCAGCAGCCGTGGACCTCGGGACACTGAAGCTTTCTTT. Protein: CASSRGPRDTEAFF. The full variable domain, its missing parts supplied by reference TRBV5-8 and TRBJ1-1, is EAGVTQSPTHLIKTRGQQATLRCSPISGHTSVYWYQQALGLGLQFLLWYDEGEERNRGNFPPRFSGRQFPNYSSELNVNALELEDSALYLCASSRGPRDTEAFFGQGTRLTVV.

The chain recombines TRBV30 with TRBJ2-5; possibly TRBD1 for D (5 bases). The germline gives CDR1 GTSNPN, CDR2 SVGIG (reference sequence). Trimming shortened V by 0 bases and J by 7 bases, and 15 bases separated the two germline ends. The CDR3 length is 14 residues. The CDR3 DNA reads as TGTGCCTGGAGTGTCACCTCAGGGTCGGGGACCCAGTACTTC. It is translated as CAWSVTSGSGTQYF.

The chain's CDR3 is CASSPLGGTYEQYF. For the CDR3, the DNA is TGTGCCAGCAGCCCTCTAGGAGGGACCTACGAGCAGTACTTC. The rearrangement uses TRBV7-9 and TRBJ2-7; tentatively, D is TRBD2 (6 bases). Trimming took off 5 bases at V and 2 bases at J, with 13 bases between the two ends. CDR3 length: 14 residues. Germline CDR1 is SEHNR and CDR2 is FQNEAQ (reference sequence). Variable domain in full (rest from reference TRBV7-9 and TRBJ2-7): DTGVSQNPRHKITKRGQNVTFRCDPISEHNRLYWYRQTLGQGPEFLTYFQNEAQLEKSRLLSDRFSAERPKGSFSTLEIQRTEQGDSAMYLCASSPLGGTYEQYFGPGTRLTVT.

The genes are TRBV2 and TRBJ2-3; 7 nucleotides match TRBD1. CDR1 SNHLY and CDR2 FYNNEI come from the germline V gene. Trimming took 5 bases from V and 3 from J; bases not matched to a gene: 5. The CDR3 is 14 residues long. CDR3 residues: CASSNRGWTDTQYF. The CDR3 DNA follows: TGTGCCAGCAGTAACAGGGGATGGACAGATACGCAGTATTTT.

The CDR3, as DNA: TGTGCCAGCAGTTACCAACAGGGTACGACTAATGAAAAACTGTTTTTT. It encodes CASSYQQGTTNEKLFF. The chain couples TRBV6-5 to TRBJ1-4, with a weak D call TRBD1 (6 bases). Trimming took 2 bases from V and 2 from J, leaving 12 bases between them. Germline V gives CDR1 MNHEY, CDR2 SVGAGI. CDR3 length: 16 residues.

The V gene is TRBV9, the J gene TRBJ1-3, with D tentatively TRBD1 (6 bases). The CDR3 has 15 residues. From germline, CDR1 is SGDLS and CDR2 YYNGEE. Trimming stripped 3 bases from V and 3 bases from J, with 13 bases between. For the CDR3, the DNA is TGTGCCAGCAGCGCGGGACATTACAGTGGAAACACCATATATTTT. This translates into CASSAGHYSGNTIYF.

Concerning this clone: The sample holds other DNA sequences that translate to the same CDR3. The CDR3 coding sequence is TGCAGCGTTTCCGGGGGGAACACTGAAGCTTTCTTT. Residues: CSVSGGNTEAFF. The chain couples TRBV29-1 to TRBJ1-1, with D possibly TRBD1 on 5 matching bases. Per the germline V gene, CDR1 is SQVTM and CDR2 is ANQGSEA. V was shortened by 5 bases and J by 1 base, with 8 bases between the two germline ends. CDR3 length equals 12 residues.

V gene TRBV19 combines with J gene TRBJ1-1; a possible D gene is TRBD1 (6 bases). V dropped 4 bases and J dropped 1 base, with 13 bases sitting between them. The germline V gene has CDR1 LNHDA and CDR2 SQIVND (reference sequence). This CDR3 is 15 amino acids long. The CDR3 here is CASSTLAGANTEAFF. The CDR3 DNA reads TGTGCCAGTAGTACCTTGGCAGGGGCGAACACTGAAGCTTTCTTT.

On this clone itself: Other DNA sequences from this sample encode an identical CDR3 as well. The chain combines TRBV2 with TRBJ1-5; D remains unclear. The CDR3 has 14 amino acids. V was shortened by 3 bases and J by 4 bases, with 10 bases between the two germline ends. Germline CDR1 SNHLY, CDR2 FYNNEI. CDR3 region: CASSEEGGNQPQHF. CDR3 sequence (DNA): TGTGCCAGCAGTGAGGAGGGCGGGAATCAGCCCCAGCATTTT.

This clone was seen just once. The CDR3 is CATSRDWEDRGYGYTF. For the CDR3, the DNA is TGTGCCACCAGCAGAGATTGGGAGGACAGGGGTTATGGCTACACCTTC. The genes are TRBV15 and TRBJ1-2; 9 bases line up with TRBD1. Germline V CDR1 and CDR2: LNHNV, YYDKDF (reference sequence). The CDR3 runs to 16 residues. Germline trimming cut 0 bases from V and 5 bases from J; bases unmatched to any gene: 7.

The J gene is TRBJ1-4, the V gene TRBV6-1; a weak D match, TRBD1 (6 bases). Germline V CDR1 and CDR2: MNHNS, SASEGT. V was trimmed by 6 bases and J by 4 bases, leaving 12 bases between them. This CDR3 has 14 amino acids. This CDR3 is CASRDTGNNEKLFF. In DNA, the CDR3 is TGTGCCAGCAGGGATACAGGGAATAATGAAAAACTGTTTTTT.

The chain carries TRBV18 and TRBJ2-2; D gene unclear. The germline V gene encodes CDR1 KGHSH and CDR2 LQKENI. V gave up 7 bases and J gave up 5 bases, with 20 bases separating them. The CDR3 covers 16 residues. This chain's CDR3 is CASCILGSPRTGELFF. As DNA, the CDR3 is TGTGCCAGCTGCATCTTAGGCAGCCCGAGAACCGGGGAGCTGTTTTTT.

The chain uses TRBV7-6 and TRBJ2-3; either TRBD1 or TRBD2 may supply D (5 bases each). CDR3 size: 15 residues. Germline values: CDR1 SGHVS, CDR2 FNYEAQ. Trimming removed 0 bases at V and 6 bases at J, with 13 bases between. The DNA for the CDR3 is TGTGCCAGCAGCTTAGCGAGGGGCACTACTGATACGCAGTATTTT. Translation gives CASSLARGTTDTQYF.

This clone was recorded once. The junction departs from the called germline gene at one end, perhaps through a read error. The rearrangement links TRBV7-9 to TRBJ1-1, with a tentative D call TRBD1 (6 bases). CDR1 SEHNR and CDR2 FQNEAQ come from the germline V gene (reference sequence). There are 13 residues in the CDR3. The CDR3 loop is CASSSYRDTEAFF. CDR3 nucleotide sequence: TGTGCCAGCAGCTCGTACCGGGACACCGAAGCTTTCTTT.

V usage is TRBV27 and J usage is TRBJ2-6; the match to TRBD1 covers 10 bases. CDR1 and CDR2 from the germline V gene are MNHEY and SMNVEV (reference sequence). CDR3 length equals 16 residues. Unmatched junction bases numbered 2, after V lost 4 bases and J lost 2 bases. CDR3 in DNA: TGTGCCAGCAGTTCGGGACAGGGGACTGGGGCCAACGTCCTGACTTTC. Its translation: CASSSGQGTGANVLTF.

V gene TRBV10-2 combines with J gene TRBJ2-1; D may be TRBD1 or TRBD2 (6 bases each). The CDR3 runs to 16 residues. CDR1 and CDR2 (germline): WSHSY, SAAADI. V lost 8 bases, J lost 7 bases, and 24 bases lay in between. CDR3 DNA sequence: TGCGCCAGCTCCCCAGAACTAGGCGGAGGGGGTAATGAGCAGTTCTTC. This encodes CASSPELGGGGNEQFF.

With respect to this clone: This sample includes further DNA sequences coding for the same CDR3. The rearrangement joins TRBV18 to TRBJ1-1, with 9 bases aligning to TRBD1. CDR1 and CDR2 (germline): KGHSH, LQKENI. V was pared by 1 base and J by 5 bases, with 5 bases of the junction left unmatched. The CDR3 is 15 residues long. The CDR3 nucleotides read TGTGCCAGCTCACCACTCGGGACAGGGAGAACTGAAGCTTTCTTT. It codes for CASSPLGTGRTEAFF.

The CDR3 loop reads CASSTSPGQGANYGYTF. The CDR3 region has the DNA TGTGCCAGCAGTACGTCCCCGGGACAGGGAGCGAACTATGGCTACACCTTC. This sequence joins TRBV28 and TRBJ1-2; TRBD1 matches at 9 bases. CDR3 length: 17 residues. Per the germline V gene, CDR1 is MDHEN and CDR2 is SYDVKM. Germline trimming cut 5 bases from V and 2 bases from J; bases unmatched to any gene: 12.

As for this clone: Other DNA sequences within the sample encode an identical CDR3. The chain joins TRBV7-6 to TRBJ1-1, with unresolved D. Germline lookup yields CDR1 SGHVS and CDR2 FNYEAQ. The V and J ends lost 0 bases and 1 base respectively, with 3 bases between them. There are 13 residues in the CDR3. In DNA form, the CDR3 reads TGTGCCAGCAGCTTAGCGGAGAACACTGAAGCTTTCTTT. The encoded protein is CASSLAENTEAFF.

Remarks on this clone: The junction departs from the called germline gene at one end, perhaps through a read error. This chain connects TRBV20-1 to TRBJ1-2; D uncertain. The CDR3 consists of 11 residues. Germline V gene lookup returns CDR1 DFQATT and CDR2 SNEGSKA (reference sequence). The chain's CDR3 is CSARDHPGHTF. Written as DNA, the CDR3 is TGCAGTGCTAGAGATCATCCTGGCCACACCTTC.

With respect to this clone: Other nucleotide sequences in the sample specify the same CDR3. The rearrangement joins TRBV7-2 to TRBJ2-3; 13 bases map to TRBD2. Germline values: CDR1 SGHTA, CDR2 FQGNSA. The trim removed 5 bases at V and 4 bases at J, leaving 6 bases unmatched. This CDR3 spans 16 amino acids. The CDR3 sequence is CASSPRTSGSADTQYF. CDR3 nucleotide sequence: TGTGCCAGCAGCCCCAGGACTAGCGGGAGTGCAGATACGCAGTATTTT.

This rearrangement joins TRBV5-1 to TRBJ1-1, with a tentative D call TRBD1 (5 bases). The germline V and J ends were trimmed by 3 bases and 0 bases, with 15 bases remaining between them. The CDR3 runs to 16 residues. Germline V gene lookup returns CDR1 SGHRS and CDR2 YFSETQ. Written as DNA, the CDR3 is TGCGCCAGCAGCTGGGGGGGAACAGAGATGAACACTGAAGCTTTCTTT. This sequence encodes CASSWGGTEMNTEAFF.

The CDR3 region is CASSPTRTEAFF. CDR3 DNA sequence: TGTGCCAGCTCACCAACAAGGACTGAAGCTTTCTTT. V gene TRBV18 combines with J gene TRBJ1-1, with D unresolved. The germline V gene encodes CDR1 KGHSH and CDR2 LQKENI. The ends were cut back, 2 bases at V and 5 bases at J, with 6 bases in the middle. The CDR3 consists of 12 residues.